This entry is about one T cell receptor (beta chain). Scientists amplified the TCR beta CDR3 regions from RNA transcripts. In the first round, RT-PCR was carried out with HTBI primers, and a multiplex PCR formed the second round. One entry per CDR3 protein, called by TCRdb with MiXCR from the multiplex PCR reads. The profile shows a few hundred thousand distinct CDR3 sequences, around 21% of them singletons. The data were taken from a study of Graves' ophthalmopathy and Graves' hyperthyroidism. After removal of 3 bases from V and 0 bases from J, the junction contained 8 bases not matched to a gene. Germline V gives CDR1 SGDLS, CDR2 YYNGEE. The CDR3 length is 18 residues.

The receptor was derived from a woman between 18 and 30 years old with stable Graves' hyperthyroidism. Sequencing was done on a sample of peripheral blood. The V call is TRBV9, the J call TRBJ2-7; 14 nucleotides agree with TRBD2. The CDR3: CASSAGTSGSVSSYEQYF. CDR3 coding DNA: TGTGCCAGCAGCGCCGGGACTAGCGGGAGTGTCTCCTCCTACGAGCAGTACTTC.